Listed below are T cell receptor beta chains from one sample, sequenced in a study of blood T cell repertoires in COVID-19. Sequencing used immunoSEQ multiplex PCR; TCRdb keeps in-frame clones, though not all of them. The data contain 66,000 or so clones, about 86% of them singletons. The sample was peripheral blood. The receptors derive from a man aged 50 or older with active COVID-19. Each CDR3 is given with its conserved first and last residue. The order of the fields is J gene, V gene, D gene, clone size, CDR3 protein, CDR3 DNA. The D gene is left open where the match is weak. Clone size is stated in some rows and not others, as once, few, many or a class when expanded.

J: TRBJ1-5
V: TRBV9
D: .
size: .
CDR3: CASSEHPGTRPQPQHF
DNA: TGTGCCAGCAGCGAACATCCCGGGACAAGACCCCAGCCCCAGCATTTT

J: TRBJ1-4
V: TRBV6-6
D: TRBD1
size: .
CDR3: CASSDPGQGVEKLFF
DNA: TGTGCCAGCAGTGACCCGGGACAGGGCGTCGAGAAACTGTTTTTT

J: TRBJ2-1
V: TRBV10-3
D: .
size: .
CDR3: CAISLSGQANNEQFF
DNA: TGTGCCATCTCTCTTAGCGGACAGGCGAACAATGAGCAGTTCTTC

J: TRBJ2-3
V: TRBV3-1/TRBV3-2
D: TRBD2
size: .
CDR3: CASSQAVRGGNTDTQYF
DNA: TGTGCCAGCAGCCAGGCGGTTCGGGGGGGGAACACAGATACGCAGTATTTT

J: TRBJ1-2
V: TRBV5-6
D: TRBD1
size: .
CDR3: CASSLGQGRDGYTF
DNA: TGTGCCAGCAGCCTCGGACAGGGAAGGGATGGCTACACCTTC

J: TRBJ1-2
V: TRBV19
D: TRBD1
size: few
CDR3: CASSRDRGFYGYTF
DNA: TGTGCCAGTAGTAGGGACAGGGGGTTCTATGGCTACACCTTC

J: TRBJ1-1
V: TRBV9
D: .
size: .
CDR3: CASSGGRAQTEAFF
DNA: TGTGCCAGCAGCGGGGGCCGGGCCCAAACTGAAGCTTTCTTT

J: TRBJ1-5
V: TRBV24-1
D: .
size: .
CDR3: CATSDGQSGQPQHF
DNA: TGTGCCACCAGTGATGGGCAGAGCGGTCAGCCCCAGCATTTT

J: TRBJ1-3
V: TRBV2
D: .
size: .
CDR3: CASGKEGEAGNTIYF
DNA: TGTGCCAGCGGAAAGGAGGGAGAGGCTGGAAACACCATATATTTT

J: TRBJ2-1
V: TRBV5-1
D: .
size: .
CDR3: CASSPGLHNEQFF
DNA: TGCGCCAGCAGCCCGGGACTTCACAATGAGCAGTTCTTC

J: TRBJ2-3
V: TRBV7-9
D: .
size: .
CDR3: CASSHLLRGYTDTQYF
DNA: TGTGCCAGCAGCCATTTACTCAGGGGATACACAGATACGCAGTATTTT

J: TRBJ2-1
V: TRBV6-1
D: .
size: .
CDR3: CASSELASSLYNEQFF
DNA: TGTGCCAGCAGTGAATTGGCTTCCTCGCTCTACAATGAGCAGTTCTTC

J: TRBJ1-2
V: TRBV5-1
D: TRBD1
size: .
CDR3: CASSSSLQGDGGYTF
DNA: TGCGCCAGCAGCTCGAGCTTACAGGGGGATGGAGGCTACACCTTC